This TCR beta chain was captured by sequencing in a study of cytomegalovirus exposure and HLA in healthy donors. Study details: Clustering assigned about four fifths of the approximately 400 genotyped donors to the Caucasian-associated ancestry cluster.

As for this clone: Its antigen is still unknown.

Study observations and caveats: Later analysis associated a missense DCLRE1C variant with TCR beta V- and J-gene trimming. Association with HLA alleles at 0.05 false discovery rate was found for 15,000 or so TCR beta sequences in a later analysis.

V lost 1 base, J lost 2 bases, and 5 bases stayed unmatched. CDR1 is SSHAT, CDR2 FNYEAQ, per germline (reference sequence). This CDR3 contains 15 residues. A multiplex PCR was run with 60 Vbeta primers and 13 Jbeta primers. Methods used by the authors: There were about 80 million unique TCR beta chains by a later count, and about 11 million of them were shared. TCRdb's table, derived via immunoSEQ multiplex PCR, lists solely in-frame clones and lacks some. V, J and clone size reflect that table, while D and trimming were determined from the DNA. The sample holds 110,000 to 150,000 clones, around four fifths seen once.

This chain uses TRBV7-7 with TRBJ2-7; 7 bases agree with TRBD2. The origin of this receptor is a middle-aged woman in good health and CMV-seronegative. The source material was PBMCs. The CDR3 coding sequence is TGTGCCAGCAGCTTAGGGGAGGGATTCACCTACGAGCAGTACTTC. Residues: CASSLGEGFTYEQYF.